This TCR beta chain was identified during a study of blood T cell repertoires in COVID-19. Looking at the study overall: From T cells, B-cell-depleted T cells, or PBMCs came the material, which was cDNA or gDNA.

Authors' data handling: Reference gene primer amplification yielded estimated nucleated cell counts. TCRdb's copy holds only in-frame clones and misses some; the assay was immunoSEQ multiplex PCR. The V and J calls and clone size are taken from that table; D and trimming were inferred from the DNA. The sample includes roughly 46,000 clones, roughly 88% of them seen just once. CDR1 is LGHNT and CDR2 is FRNRAP in the germline V gene. The CDR3 is 13 amino acids. Trimming removed 7 bases from V and 5 bases from J; junction bases left unmatched: 5. The source of this sequence is a human donor in a cohort sampled during active COVID-19. The donor label of this sample is uncertain. J is TRBJ1-2 and V is TRBV12-5; 9 bases match TRBD1. The sequencing input was peripheral blood. Here the CDR3 reads CASDTGTGYGYTF. CDR3 DNA sequence: TGTGCTAGTGACACCGGGACAGGGTATGGCTACACCTTC.